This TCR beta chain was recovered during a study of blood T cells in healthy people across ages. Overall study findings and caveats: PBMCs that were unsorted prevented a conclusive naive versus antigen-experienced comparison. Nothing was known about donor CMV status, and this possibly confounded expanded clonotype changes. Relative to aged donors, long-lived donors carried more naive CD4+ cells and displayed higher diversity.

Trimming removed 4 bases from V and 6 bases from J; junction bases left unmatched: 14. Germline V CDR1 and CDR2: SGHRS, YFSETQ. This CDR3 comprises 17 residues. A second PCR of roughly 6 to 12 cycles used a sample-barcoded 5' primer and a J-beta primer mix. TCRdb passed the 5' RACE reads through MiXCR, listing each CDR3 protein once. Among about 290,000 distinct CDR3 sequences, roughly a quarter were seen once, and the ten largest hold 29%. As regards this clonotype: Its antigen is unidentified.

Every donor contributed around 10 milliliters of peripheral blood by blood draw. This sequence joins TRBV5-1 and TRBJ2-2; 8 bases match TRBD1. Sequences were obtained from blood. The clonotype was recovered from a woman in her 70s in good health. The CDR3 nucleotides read TGCGCCAGCAGCCCAAATGACAGGGGACGTTCGGCCGGGGAGCTGTTTTTT. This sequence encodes CASSPNDRGRSAGELFF. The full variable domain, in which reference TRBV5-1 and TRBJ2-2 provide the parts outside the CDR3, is KAGVTQTPRYLIKTRGQQVTLSCSPISGHRSVSWYQQTPGQGLQFLFEYFSETQRNKGNFPGRFSGRQFSNSRSEMNVSTLELGDSALYLCASSPNDRGRSAGELFFGEGSRLTVL.